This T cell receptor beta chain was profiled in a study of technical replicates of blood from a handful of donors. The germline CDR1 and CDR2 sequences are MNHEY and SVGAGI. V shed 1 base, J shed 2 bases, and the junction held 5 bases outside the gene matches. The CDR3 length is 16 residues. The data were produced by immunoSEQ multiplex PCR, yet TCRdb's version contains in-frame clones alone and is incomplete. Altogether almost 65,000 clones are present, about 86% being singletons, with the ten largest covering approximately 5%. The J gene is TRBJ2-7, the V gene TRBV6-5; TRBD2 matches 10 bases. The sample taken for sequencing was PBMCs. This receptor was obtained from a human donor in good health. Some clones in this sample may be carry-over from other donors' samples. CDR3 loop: CASSYFSGGPPYEQYF. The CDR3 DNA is TGTGCCAGCAGTTACTTTAGCGGGGGGCCTCCCTACGAGCAGTACTTC.